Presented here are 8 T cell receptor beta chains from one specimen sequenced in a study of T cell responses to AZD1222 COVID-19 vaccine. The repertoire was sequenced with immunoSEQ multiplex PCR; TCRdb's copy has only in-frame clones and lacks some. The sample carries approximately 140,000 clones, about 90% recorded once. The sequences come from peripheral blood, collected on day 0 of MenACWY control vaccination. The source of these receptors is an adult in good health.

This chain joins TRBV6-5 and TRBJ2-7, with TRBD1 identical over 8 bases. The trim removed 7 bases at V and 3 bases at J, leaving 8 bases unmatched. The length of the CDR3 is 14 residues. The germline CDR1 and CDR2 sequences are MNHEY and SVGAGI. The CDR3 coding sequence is TGTGCCAGCATCCCGGACAGGGTAGGCTACGAGCAGTACTTC. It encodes CASIPDRVGYEQYF.

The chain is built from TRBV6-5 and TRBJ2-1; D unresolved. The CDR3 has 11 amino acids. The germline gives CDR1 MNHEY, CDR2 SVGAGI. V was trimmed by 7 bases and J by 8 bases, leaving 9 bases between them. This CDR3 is CASTSYYEQFF. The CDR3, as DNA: TGTGCCAGCACCTCTTATTATGAGCAGTTCTTC.

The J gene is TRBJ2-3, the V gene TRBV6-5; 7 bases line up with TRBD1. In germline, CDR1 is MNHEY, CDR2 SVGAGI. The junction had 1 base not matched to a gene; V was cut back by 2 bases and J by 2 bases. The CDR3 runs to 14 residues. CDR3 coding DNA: TGTGCCAGCAGTTACGACAGGGACACAGATACGCAGTATTTT. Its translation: CASSYDRDTDTQYF.

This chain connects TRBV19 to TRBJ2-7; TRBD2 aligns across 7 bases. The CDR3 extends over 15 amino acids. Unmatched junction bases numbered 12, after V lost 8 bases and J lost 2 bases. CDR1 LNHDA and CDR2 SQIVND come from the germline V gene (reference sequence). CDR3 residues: CASSARDYSPYEQYF. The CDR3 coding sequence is TGTGCCAGTTCAGCCCGGGACTATTCTCCCTACGAGCAGTACTTC. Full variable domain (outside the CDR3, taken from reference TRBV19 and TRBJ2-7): DGGITQSPKYLFRKEGQNVTLSCEQNLNHDAMYWYRQDPGQGLRLIYYSQIVNDFQKGDIAEGYSVSREKKESFPLTVTSAQKNPTAFYLCASSARDYSPYEQYFGPGTRLTVT.

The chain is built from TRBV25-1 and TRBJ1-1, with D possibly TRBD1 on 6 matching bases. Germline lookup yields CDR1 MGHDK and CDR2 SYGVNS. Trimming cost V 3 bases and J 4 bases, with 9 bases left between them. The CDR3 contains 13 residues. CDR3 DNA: TGTGCCAGCAGTGAGGGGGGGCGCACTGAAGCTTTCTTT. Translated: CASSEGGRTEAFF.

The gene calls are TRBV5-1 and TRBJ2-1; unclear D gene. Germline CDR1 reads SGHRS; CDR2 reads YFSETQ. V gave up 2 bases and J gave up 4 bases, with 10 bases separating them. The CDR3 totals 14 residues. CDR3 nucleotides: TGCGCCAGCAGCTTTCTAGGCACGTACAATGAGCAGTTCTTC. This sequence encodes CASSFLGTYNEQFF.

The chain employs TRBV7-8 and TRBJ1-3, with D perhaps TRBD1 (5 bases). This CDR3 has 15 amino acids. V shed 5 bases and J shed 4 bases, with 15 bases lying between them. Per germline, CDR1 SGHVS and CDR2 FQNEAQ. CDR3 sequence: CASSISSGSGNTIYF. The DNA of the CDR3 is TGTGCCAGCAGCATTTCTTCAGGGAGCGGAAACACCATATATTTT.

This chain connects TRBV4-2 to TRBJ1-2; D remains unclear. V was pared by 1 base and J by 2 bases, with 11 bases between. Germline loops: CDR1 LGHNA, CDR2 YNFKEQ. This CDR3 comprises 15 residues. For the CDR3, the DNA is TGTGCCAGCAGCCAAGGAGGGCAGGCCAACTATGGCTACACCTTC. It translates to CASSQGGQANYGYTF.